Sequencing of this T cell receptor (beta chain) was carried out in a study of blood T cell repertoires in COVID-19. Study as a whole: Sources were T cells, B-cell-depleted T cells, or PBMCs; the material itself was cDNA or gDNA.

Individuals drawn from around 25 US areas were roughly 18 to 89 years old. Participant-given clinical history determined each cohort assignment. Assay used: immunoSEQ multiplex PCR; TCRdb lists only in-frame clones, some missing. The repertoire holds fewer than 200,000 clones, with more than 65% as singletons. CDR1 LGHNA and CDR2 YNFKEQ come from the germline V gene. Trimming removed 0 bases from V and 2 bases from J; junction bases left unmatched: 0. The CDR3 runs 15 residues. The sequenced sample was PBMCs or T cells enriched from blood (not recorded which). The source is a man over 45 who had recovered from COVID-19. V and J are TRBV4-2 and TRBJ2-7; TRBD2 matches 11 bases. The CDR3 sequence is CASSQDSGGAYEQYF. The CDR3 coding sequence is TGTGCCAGCAGCCAAGATAGCGGGGGGGCCTACGAGCAGTACTTC.